This T cell receptor (beta chain) was identified during a study of response to subunit inactivated influenza vaccine. Overall study findings and caveats: Only a handful of new T cells, the authors suggested, are recruited with each seasonal influenza vaccination.

CDR1 and CDR2 (germline): DFQATT, SNEGSKA (reference sequence). Trimming took 6 bases from V and 6 from J, leaving 15 bases between them. This CDR3 region has 12 residues. TCRdb ran MiXCR on the RT-PCR reads and lists one entry per CDR3 protein. The profile shows hundreds of thousands of distinct CDR3 sequences, roughly 20% of them singletons. This clonotype was counted between two and nine times. Its antigen is undetermined. Source: PBMCs from blood, taken more than 4 days after vaccination. The source of this sequence is a man aged 50 or older who received an inactivated influenza vaccine. This chain joins TRBV20-1 and TRBJ2-7; no firm D call. The CDR3: CSAQKDSLEQYF. DNA for the CDR3: TGCAGTGCGCAGAAAGACTCTCTCGAGCAGTACTTC.